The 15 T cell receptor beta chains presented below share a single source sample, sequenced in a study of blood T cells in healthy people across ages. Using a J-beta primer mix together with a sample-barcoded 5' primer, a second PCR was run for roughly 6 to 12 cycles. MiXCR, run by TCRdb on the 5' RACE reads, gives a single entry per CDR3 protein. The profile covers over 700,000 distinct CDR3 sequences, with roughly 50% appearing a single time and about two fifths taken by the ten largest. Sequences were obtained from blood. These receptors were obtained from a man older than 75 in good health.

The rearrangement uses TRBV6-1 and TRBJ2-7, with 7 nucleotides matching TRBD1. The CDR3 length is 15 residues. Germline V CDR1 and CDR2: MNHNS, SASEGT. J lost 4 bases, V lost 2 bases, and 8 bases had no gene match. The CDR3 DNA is TGTGCCAGCAGTGAATCCATGACAGGGAGTTACGAGCAGTACTTC. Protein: CASSESMTGSYEQYF.

The CDR3 sequence: CASSSTSGLAGITGELFF. The CDR3 nucleotides read TGTGCCAGCAGTTCCACAAGCGGGTTAGCGGGGATCACCGGGGAGCTGTTTTTT. This chain joins TRBV27 and TRBJ2-2; 8 bases line up with TRBD2. J gave up 4 bases and V 4 bases, and 14 bases lay outside the gene matches. The CDR3 consists of 18 residues. The germline V gene has CDR1 MNHEY and CDR2 SMNVEV (reference sequence).

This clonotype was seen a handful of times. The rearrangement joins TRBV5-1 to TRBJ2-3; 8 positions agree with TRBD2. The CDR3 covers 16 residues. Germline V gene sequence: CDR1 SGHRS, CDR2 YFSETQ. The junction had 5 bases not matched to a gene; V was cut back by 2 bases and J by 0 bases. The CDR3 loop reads CASSFTSGPSTDTQYF. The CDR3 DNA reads TGCGCCAGCAGCTTCACTAGCGGCCCTAGCACAGATACGCAGTATTTT.

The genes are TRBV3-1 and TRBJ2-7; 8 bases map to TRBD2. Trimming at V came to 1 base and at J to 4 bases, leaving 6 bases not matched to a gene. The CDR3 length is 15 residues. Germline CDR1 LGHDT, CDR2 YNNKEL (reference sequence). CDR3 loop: CASSQGSGGVYEQYF. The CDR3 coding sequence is TGTGCCAGCAGCCAAGGGTCGGGAGGGGTGTACGAGCAGTACTTC.

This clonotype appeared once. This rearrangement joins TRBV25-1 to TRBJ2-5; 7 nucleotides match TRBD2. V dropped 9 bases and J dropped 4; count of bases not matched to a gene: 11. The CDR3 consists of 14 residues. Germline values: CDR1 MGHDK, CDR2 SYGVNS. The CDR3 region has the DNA TGTGCCAGAAATCCCGCGGGGGATGGAGAGACCCAGTACTTC. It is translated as CARNPAGDGETQYF. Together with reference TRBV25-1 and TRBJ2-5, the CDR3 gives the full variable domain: EADIYQTPRYLVIGTGKKITLECSQTMGHDKMYWYQQDPGMELHLIHYSYGVNSTEKGDLSSESTVSRIRTEHFPLTLESARPSHTSQYLCARNPAGDGETQYFGPGTRLLVL.

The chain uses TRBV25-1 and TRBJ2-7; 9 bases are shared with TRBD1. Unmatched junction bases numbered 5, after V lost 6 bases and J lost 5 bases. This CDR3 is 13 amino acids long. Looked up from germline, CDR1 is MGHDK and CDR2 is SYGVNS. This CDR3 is CASRQGARNEQYF. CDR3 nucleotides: TGTGCCAGCAGACAGGGGGCGAGGAACGAGCAGTACTTC.

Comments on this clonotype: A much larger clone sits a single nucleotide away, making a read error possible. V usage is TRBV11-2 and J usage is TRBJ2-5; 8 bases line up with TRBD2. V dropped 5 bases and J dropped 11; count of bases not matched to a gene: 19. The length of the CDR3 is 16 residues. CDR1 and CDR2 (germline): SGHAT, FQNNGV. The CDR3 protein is CASSLRRTSSLNEQYF. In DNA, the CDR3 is TGTGCCAGCAGCCTGAGACGGACTAGCAGTCTCAATGAGCAGTACTTC.

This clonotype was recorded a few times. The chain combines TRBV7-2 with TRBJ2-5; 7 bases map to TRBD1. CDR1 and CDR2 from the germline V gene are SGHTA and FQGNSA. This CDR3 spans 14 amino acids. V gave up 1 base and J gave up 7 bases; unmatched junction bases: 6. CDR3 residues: CASSLGQGPTTQYF. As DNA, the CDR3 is TGTGCCAGCAGCTTAGGACAGGGCCCGACGACCCAGTACTTC.

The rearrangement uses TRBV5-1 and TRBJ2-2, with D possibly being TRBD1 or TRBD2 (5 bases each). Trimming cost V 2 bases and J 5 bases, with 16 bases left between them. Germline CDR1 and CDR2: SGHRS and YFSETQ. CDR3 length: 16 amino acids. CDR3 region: CASSLASPRETGELFF. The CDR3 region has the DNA TGCGCCAGCAGCTTAGCTTCCCCCAGGGAGACCGGGGAGCTGTTTTTT.

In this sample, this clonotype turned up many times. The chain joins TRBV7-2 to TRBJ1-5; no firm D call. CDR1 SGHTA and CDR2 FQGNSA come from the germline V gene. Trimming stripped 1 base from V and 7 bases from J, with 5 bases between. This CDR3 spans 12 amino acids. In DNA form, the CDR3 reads TGTGCCAGCAGCTTAGTGGGACAGCCCCAGCATTTT. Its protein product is CASSLVGQPQHF.

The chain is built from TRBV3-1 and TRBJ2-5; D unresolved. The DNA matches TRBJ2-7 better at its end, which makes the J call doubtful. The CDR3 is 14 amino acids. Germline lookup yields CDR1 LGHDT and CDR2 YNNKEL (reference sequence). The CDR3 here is CASSQDVQAYEQYF. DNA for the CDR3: TGTGCCAGCAGCCAAGATGTCCAGGCTTACGAGCAGTACTTC.

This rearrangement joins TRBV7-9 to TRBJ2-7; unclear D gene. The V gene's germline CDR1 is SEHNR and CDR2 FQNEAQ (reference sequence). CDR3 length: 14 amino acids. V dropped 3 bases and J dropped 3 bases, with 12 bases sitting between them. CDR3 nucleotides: TGTGCCAGCAGCTTCAGTAGTTTCTTCTACGAGCAGTACTTC. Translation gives CASSFSSFFYEQYF.

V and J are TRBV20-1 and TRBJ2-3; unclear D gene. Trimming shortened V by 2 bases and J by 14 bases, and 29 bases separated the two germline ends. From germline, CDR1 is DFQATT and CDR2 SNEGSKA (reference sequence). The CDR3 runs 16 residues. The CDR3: CSARFTAVAGHRYAYF. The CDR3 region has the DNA TGCAGTGCTAGATTCACGGCGGTGGCCGGGCACAGATACGCGTATTTT.

This CDR3 is CASSPTGLGRYEQYF. DNA of the CDR3: TGTGCCAGCAGTCCCACCGGACTGGGACGCTACGAGCAGTACTTC. V usage is TRBV28 and J usage is TRBJ2-7; D possibly uses TRBD1 or TRBD2 (5 bases each). The CDR3 is 15 residues long. CDR1 and CDR2 from the germline V gene are MDHEN and SYDVKM. V dropped 5 bases and J dropped 3 bases, with 17 bases sitting between them.

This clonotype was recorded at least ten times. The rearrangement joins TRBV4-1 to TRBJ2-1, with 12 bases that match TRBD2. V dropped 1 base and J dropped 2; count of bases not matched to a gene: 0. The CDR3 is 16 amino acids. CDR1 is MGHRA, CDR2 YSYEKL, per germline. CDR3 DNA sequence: TGCGCCAGCAGCCAAGGACTAGCGGGAGCCTACAATGAGCAGTTCTTC. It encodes CASSQGLAGAYNEQFF.